This T cell receptor beta chain was recorded in a study of CD8+CD57+ T cells in acquired aplastic anemia. The germline CDR1 and CDR2 sequences are DFQATT and SNEGSKA (reference sequence). This CDR3 has 15 residues. About this clonotype: Its specificity is unknown. Relative to the germline gene, one junction end is altered; a read error may explain this.

The study, taken as a whole, reports: Some 30 was the count of CD8+ CDR3 sequences that patients shared with controls.

Investigators profiled TCR beta VDJ and CDR3 from genomic DNA template. In TCRdb, the reads were re-called with MiXCR into one record per CDR3 protein. The table records a few hundred thousand distinct CDR3 sequences, roughly 55% of them present only once. The sequenced sample consisted of sorted CD4+, CD8+, or CD8+CD57+ T cells (not recorded which) from PBMCs. The sequence came from a human donor in good health. The rearrangement uses TRBV20-1 and TRBJ1-2; D ambiguous. CDR3 nucleotides: TGCAGTGCTGGAGATCCGGTAGGGTGGGAATATGGCTACACCTTC. Translation gives CSAGDPVGWEYGYTF.